Shown below are 18 T cell receptor beta chains from a single sample sequenced in a study of OX40 agonist ivuxolimab in advanced cancers. Data came from immunoSEQ multiplex PCR; TCRdb stores just in-frame clones and leaves some out. Counted here are over 60,000 clones, approximately 81% occurring once; the ten biggest clones make up over 2%. This specimen was CD4+ or CD8+ T cells sorted from blood, taken in a trial of the OX40 agonist ivuxolimab. The receptors shown here come from an adult with an advanced solid tumor such as melanoma, head and neck, liver or kidney cancer.

This sequence joins TRBV5-1 and TRBJ2-7; D possibly corresponds to TRBD1 (6 bases). CDR3 size: 14 residues. The V and J ends lost 4 bases and 5 bases respectively, with 16 bases between them. Germline V gives CDR1 SGHRS, CDR2 YFSETQ. The CDR3 DNA reads TGCGCCAGCAGCGAGCCCCAGGGGACCCACGAGCAGTACTTC. Encoded protein: CASSEPQGTHEQYF.

V and J are TRBV6-1 and TRBJ2-2; 7 bases match TRBD2. The CDR3 length is 15 residues. CDR1 is MNHNS and CDR2 is SASEGT in the germline V gene. V lost 6 bases and J lost 0; bases outside the gene matches: 4. CDR3 nucleotide sequence: TGTGCCAGCAGGCCGGCGGGGGCGAACACCGGGGAGCTGTTTTTT. Residues: CASRPAGANTGELFF.

The gene calls are TRBV14 and TRBJ2-7, with D unclear. V lost 0 bases and J 2 bases, leaving 11 bases between the germline ends. Germline assignment: CDR1 SGHDN and CDR2 FVKESK. CDR3 length: 15 amino acids. This CDR3 reads CASSQDLGITYEQYF. In nucleotides, the CDR3 is TGTGCCAGCAGCCAAGATTTGGGTATCACCTACGAGCAGTACTTC.

The chain employs TRBV5-4 and TRBJ2-2; D remains unclear. V was shortened by 1 base and J by 6 bases, with 10 bases between the two germline ends. Germline loops: CDR1 SGHNT, CDR2 YYREEE (reference sequence). The CDR3 runs to 14 residues. Here the CDR3 DNA reads TGTGCCAGCAGCTTGAATCGCTCACCCGGGGAGCTGTTTTTT. It is translated as CASSLNRSPGELFF.

The J gene is TRBJ1-3, the V gene TRBV6-6; D is perhaps TRBD1 (5 bases). The CDR3 length is 15 residues. The germline CDR1 and CDR2 sequences are MNHNY and SVGAGI (reference sequence). The V gene lost 3 bases and the J gene lost 8 bases, with 17 bases spanning the gap. CDR3 protein: CASSYYGRVRDTIYF. Here the CDR3 DNA reads TGTGCCAGCAGTTATTACGGCAGGGTACGAGACACCATATATTTT.

The chain joins TRBV5-1 to TRBJ1-1; TRBD1 might be the D (5 bases). Trimming left V 2 bases short and J 7 bases short, with 18 bases between. CDR1 and CDR2 (germline): SGHRS, YFSETQ. The length of the CDR3 is 15 residues. CDR3 nucleotide sequence: TGCGCCAGCAGCTTTTCGGACACCTTATCTCGTGAAGCTTTCTTT. This codes for CASSFSDTLSREAFF.

The gene calls are TRBV29-1 and TRBJ1-1; unclear D gene. The CDR3 sequence is 14 residues long. The V end was cut by 7 bases, the J end by 6 bases, with 21 bases between. Germline CDR1 reads SQVTM; CDR2 reads ANQGSEA. The CDR3: CSGVEKTVPAEAFF. The CDR3 DNA reads TGCAGCGGAGTGGAGAAAACAGTCCCCGCTGAAGCTTTCTTT.

The chain recombines TRBV19 with TRBJ2-7, with TRBD1 matching 10 bases. The J segment lost 9 bases and the V segment lost 5 bases, leaving 10 bases of the junction unmatched. CDR3 size: 14 residues. CDR1 and CDR2 from the germline V gene are LNHDA and SQIVND (reference sequence). CDR3 protein: CASSHTRDRGMQYF. The CDR3 DNA follows: TGTGCCAGTAGTCACACCCGGGACAGGGGAATGCAGTACTTC. The whole variable domain, remainder taken from reference TRBV19 and TRBJ2-7, is DGGITQSPKYLFRKEGQNVTLSCEQNLNHDAMYWYRQDPGQGLRLIYYSQIVNDFQKGDIAEGYSVSREKKESFPLTVTSAQKNPTAFYLCASSHTRDRGMQYFGPGTRLTVT.

This sequence joins TRBV6-5 and TRBJ2-7; TRBD1 agrees at 9 bases. Per the germline V gene, CDR1 is MNHEY and CDR2 is SVGAGI. With 7 bases clipped from V and 4 bases from J, the junction kept 5 bases outside the gene matches. CDR3 length: 13 amino acids. The CDR3 DNA is TGTGCCAGCACGGCGGGACAGGGTTACGAGCAGTACTTC. It encodes CASTAGQGYEQYF.

The V and J genes are TRBV11-2 and TRBJ2-5; weak D call: TRBD2 (6 bases). The V and J ends lost 5 bases and 3 bases respectively, with 16 bases between them. The CDR3 totals 15 residues. Germline V gene data show CDR1 as SGHAT and CDR2 as FQNNGV. CDR3 nucleotide sequence: TGTGCCAGCAGCCCGGGGACTCCCAGCGAAGAGACCCAGTACTTC. This codes for CASSPGTPSEETQYF.

The rearrangement uses TRBV7-9 and TRBJ1-3; D uncertain. Germline V lookup: CDR1 SEHNR, CDR2 FQNEAQ (reference sequence). V shed 4 bases and J shed 0 bases, with 4 bases lying between them. The CDR3 extends over 13 amino acids. The CDR3 sequence: CASSSSSGNTIYF. In DNA, the CDR3 is TGTGCCAGCAGCTCCAGCTCTGGAAACACCATATATTTT.

The chain is built from TRBV5-1 and TRBJ2-3, with 7 positions matching TRBD2. The length of the CDR3 is 16 residues. V shed 1 base, J shed 2 bases, and the junction held 7 bases outside the gene matches. Germline CDR1 and CDR2: SGHRS and YFSETQ. The CDR3 bases are TGCGCCAGCAGCTTGTCGCTAGCGGTAAACACAGATACGCAGTATTTT. Its translation: CASSLSLAVNTDTQYF.

This sequence joins TRBV22-1 and TRBJ2-1; whether TRBD2, the table's D call, matches the DNA was not checked. TRBV22-1 has pseudogene status. This CDR3 spans 12 amino acids. Here the CDR3 DNA reads TGTCCTGGAAAAAGAGGGTACAATGAGCAGTTCTTC. As protein: CPGKRGYNEQFF.

The chain has TRBV4-3 and TRBJ2-1, with D possibly being TRBD2 (7 bases). The CDR3 has 15 amino acids. Germline CDR1 LGHNA, CDR2 YSLEER. Trimming pared 9 bases from V and 4 bases from J, leaving 19 bases between. The CDR3 DNA reads TGCGCCAGAAGGGGGGCGGGGGAGAAGTACAATGAGCAGTTCTTC. This encodes CARRGAGEKYNEQFF.

The chain carries TRBV9 and TRBJ2-3; D gene uncertain. The CDR3 has 15 residues. Trimming took off 0 bases at V and 0 bases at J, with 8 bases between the two ends. Germline V gene sequence: CDR1 SGDLS, CDR2 YYNGEE. The DNA for the CDR3 is TGTGCCAGCAGCGTAGAAGGCCGCAGCACAGATACGCAGTATTTT. Amino acid sequence: CASSVEGRSTDTQYF.

This chain joins TRBV30 and TRBJ2-7; 11 bases are shared with TRBD2. The CDR3 runs 15 residues. J was trimmed by 2 bases and V by 1 base; bases with no gene match: 4. Germline V gives CDR1 GTSNPN, CDR2 SVGIG (reference sequence). CDR3 residues: CAWSGTSGGTYEQYF. CDR3 sequence (DNA): TGTGCCTGGAGTGGAACTAGCGGGGGAACCTACGAGCAGTACTTC.

V gene TRBV28 combines with J gene TRBJ2-1, with 9 nucleotides matching TRBD2. Trimming removed 7 bases from V and 7 bases from J; junction bases left unmatched: 17. CDR3 length: 17 amino acids. In germline, CDR1 is MDHEN, CDR2 SYDVKM. CDR3 sequence reads: CASISVRGGRMVNEQFF. The DNA of the CDR3 is TGTGCCAGCATTTCGGTGCGGGGGGGCCGGATGGTGAATGAGCAGTTCTTC.

The V gene is TRBV19, the J gene TRBJ2-7, with 10 bases aligning to TRBD2. This CDR3 has 16 amino acids. The germline gives CDR1 LNHDA, CDR2 SQIVND (reference sequence). V lost 4 bases, J lost 4 bases, and 10 bases stayed unmatched. The CDR3 sequence is CASSSSSGSSLYEQYF. The CDR3, as DNA: TGTGCCAGTAGTAGTTCTAGCGGGAGCTCCTTGTACGAGCAGTACTTC.